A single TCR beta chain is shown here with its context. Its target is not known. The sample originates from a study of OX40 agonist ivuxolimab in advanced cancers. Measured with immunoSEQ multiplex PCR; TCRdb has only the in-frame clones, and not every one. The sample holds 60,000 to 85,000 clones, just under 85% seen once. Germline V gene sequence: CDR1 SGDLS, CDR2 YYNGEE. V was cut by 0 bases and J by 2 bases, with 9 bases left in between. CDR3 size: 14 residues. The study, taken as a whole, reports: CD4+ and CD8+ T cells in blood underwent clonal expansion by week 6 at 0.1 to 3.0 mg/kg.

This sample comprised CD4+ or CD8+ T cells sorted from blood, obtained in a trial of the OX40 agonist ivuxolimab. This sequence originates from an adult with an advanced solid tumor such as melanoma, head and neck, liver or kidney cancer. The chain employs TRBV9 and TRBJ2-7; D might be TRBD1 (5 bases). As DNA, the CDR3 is TGTGCCAGCAGCGTAGGACAGTCCACCTACGAGCAGTACTTC. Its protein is CASSVGQSTYEQYF.